What follows is one TCR beta chain and its context. This sample stems from a study of technical replicates of blood from a handful of donors. Sequencing used immunoSEQ multiplex PCR; TCRdb keeps in-frame clones, though not all of them. The sample includes roughly 71,000 clones, just under 97% of them seen just once. The sequence was collected from a human donor in good health. The sequenced sample was T cells isolated from PBMCs.

The CDR3 spells CAISERHSQRGGELFF. CDR3 nucleotides: TGTGCCATCAGTGAACGACACTCCCAACGGGGGGGGGAGCTGTTTTTT. The genes are TRBV10-3 and TRBJ2-2, with TRBD2 as a possible D gene (6 bases). The V gene lost 3 bases and the J gene lost 8 bases, with 19 bases spanning the gap. Germline loops: CDR1 ENHRY, CDR2 SYGVKD. The CDR3 loop spans 16 amino acids.